The 2 T cell receptor beta chains in this list originate from one sample, sequenced in a study of shared clonotypes between healthy human individuals. The repertoire was sequenced with immunoSEQ multiplex PCR; TCRdb's copy has only in-frame clones and lacks some. The sample holds some 2,400,000 clones, almost 96% seen once. The sample consisted of naive CD4+ T cells sorted from blood. Subset described: CD45RA+ positively selected. These receptors were taken from a man aged 18 to 29 in good health.

As for this clone: This same CDR3 is encoded by further DNA sequences in the sample. The J gene is TRBJ2-1, the V gene TRBV5-1; 7 bases map to TRBD1. The CDR3 spans 15 residues. Trimming removed 0 bases from V and 4 bases from J; junction bases left unmatched: 4. Looked up from germline, CDR1 is SGHRS and CDR2 is YFSETQ. DNA for the CDR3: TGCGCCAGCAGCTTGGAGGGGACAGTTTACAATGAGCAGTTCTTC. It encodes CASSLEGTVYNEQFF.

The gene calls are TRBV10-3 and TRBJ2-1; D gene uncertain. Trimming shortened V by 3 bases and J by 5 bases, and 11 bases separated the two germline ends. Germline V gene lookup returns CDR1 ENHRY and CDR2 SYGVKD. The CDR3 is 14 amino acids. CDR3 nucleotide sequence: TGTGCCATCAGTGACACCGTACGGAACAATGAGCAGTTCTTC. Translated: CAISDTVRNNEQFF.